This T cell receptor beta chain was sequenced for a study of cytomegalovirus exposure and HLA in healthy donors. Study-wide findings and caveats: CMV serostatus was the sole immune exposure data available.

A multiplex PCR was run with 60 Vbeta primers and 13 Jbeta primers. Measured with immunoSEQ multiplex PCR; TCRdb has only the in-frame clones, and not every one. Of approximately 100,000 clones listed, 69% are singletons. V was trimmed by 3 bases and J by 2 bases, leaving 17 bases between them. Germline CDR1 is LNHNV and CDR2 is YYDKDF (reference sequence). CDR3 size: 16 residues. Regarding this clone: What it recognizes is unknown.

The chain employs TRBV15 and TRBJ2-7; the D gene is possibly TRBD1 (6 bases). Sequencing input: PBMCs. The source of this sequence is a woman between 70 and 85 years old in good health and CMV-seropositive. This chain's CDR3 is CATSRSWGQPTYEQYF. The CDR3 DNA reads TGTGCCACCAGCAGGAGTTGGGGACAACCGACCTACGAGCAGTACTTC.